The next 25 T cell receptor beta chains were all read from a single sample in a study of blood T cell repertoires in COVID-19. Data came from immunoSEQ multiplex PCR; TCRdb stores just in-frame clones and leaves some out. The repertoire includes 100,000 to 150,000 clones, roughly 90% of them detected once, and less than 8% sits in the top ten. The sequencing sample was made of peripheral blood. The receptors shown here come from a man between 50 and 59 years old with acute or convalescent COVID-19.

This chain connects TRBV23-1 to TRBJ2-5, with 8 bases matching TRBD1. TRBV23-1 is classed as an ORF, of uncertain function. With V trimmed by 8 bases and J by 1 base, 6 bases remained unmatched. The CDR3 runs to 14 residues. The CDR3 sequence is CASGDRTSQETQYF. DNA of the CDR3: TGCGCCAGCGGGGACAGGACCTCCCAAGAGACCCAGTACTTC.

The chain has TRBV28 and TRBJ2-1; 12 bases agree with TRBD2. The CDR3 extends over 15 amino acids. Germline CDR1 is MDHEN and CDR2 is SYDVKM. Trimming cost V 6 bases and J 8 bases; bases outside gene matches: 8. CDR3 sequence reads: CASSLLAGGPHEQFF. CDR3 coding DNA: TGTGCCAGCAGCCTACTAGCGGGGGGCCCCCATGAGCAGTTCTTC.

The chain employs TRBV19 and TRBJ2-7, with 7 bases aligning to TRBD1. Trimming at V came to 5 bases and at J to 6 bases, leaving 1 base not matched to a gene. The CDR3 contains 11 residues. Germline CDR1 LNHDA, CDR2 SQIVND (reference sequence). DNA of the CDR3: TGTGCCAGTAGTGACAGGGTCGAGCAGTACTTC. As protein: CASSDRVEQYF.

The rearrangement joins TRBV19 to TRBJ2-3; 11 nucleotides align to TRBD2. The V and J ends lost 11 bases and 0 bases, in that order; junction bases with no gene match: 4. CDR1 is LNHDA and CDR2 is SQIVND in the germline V gene (reference sequence). CDR3 length: 14 amino acids. CDR3 in amino acids: CAAGTSGSTDTQYF. Written as DNA, the CDR3 is TGTGCCGCGGGGACTAGCGGAAGCACAGATACGCAGTATTTT.

V usage is TRBV19 and J usage is TRBJ2-1; 11 bases match TRBD2. The V gene's germline CDR1 is LNHDA and CDR2 SQIVND (reference sequence). The length of the CDR3 is 15 residues. V was pared by 3 bases and J by 3 bases, with 1 base of the junction left unmatched. DNA of the CDR3: TGTGCCAGTAGTATGGGACTAGCGGTCTACAATGAGCAGTTCTTC. It yields the protein CASSMGLAVYNEQFF.

The chain is built from TRBV19 and TRBJ2-1; 8 nucleotides agree with TRBD2. The CDR3 runs to 15 residues. The V gene's germline CDR1 is LNHDA and CDR2 SQIVND (reference sequence). Losses at the gene ends were 2 bases for V and 6 bases for J; bases not matched to a gene: 6. The chain's CDR3 is CASSIPLAGTNEQFF. DNA of the CDR3: TGTGCCAGTAGTATACCGCTAGCGGGCACCAATGAGCAGTTCTTC.

This rearrangement joins TRBV2 to TRBJ2-5; D might be TRBD2 (5 bases). The CDR3 covers 13 residues. Per the germline V gene, CDR1 is SNHLY and CDR2 is FYNNEI. Trimming stripped 3 bases from V and 7 bases from J, with 12 bases between. The CDR3 region is CASSEGRSGTQYF. Here the CDR3 DNA reads TGTGCCAGCAGTGAGGGCAGAAGCGGGACCCAGTACTTC.

The chain employs TRBV24-1 and TRBJ1-2, with TRBD1 identical over 11 bases. J was trimmed by 5 bases and V by 4 bases; bases with no gene match: 5. Germline assignment: CDR1 KGHDR and CDR2 SFDVKD. The CDR3 sequence is 15 residues long. The DNA for the CDR3 is TGTGCCACCAGTGACTCGGGACAGGGGGTATATGGCTACACCTTC. Protein: CATSDSGQGVYGYTF.

This clone has just a few counts. The chain uses TRBV7-8 and TRBJ2-1; 16 nucleotides match TRBD2. Unmatched junction bases numbered 2, after V lost 5 bases and J lost 4 bases. CDR1 and CDR2 from the germline V gene are SGHVS and FQNEAQ. The CDR3 runs 16 residues. The CDR3 region is CASSTGLAGGYNEQFF. CDR3 nucleotide sequence: TGTGCCAGCAGCACGGGACTAGCGGGAGGGTACAATGAGCAGTTCTTC.

The rearrangement joins TRBV27 to TRBJ2-1; D uncertain. The CDR3 has 13 residues. Germline V gene sequence: CDR1 MNHEY, CDR2 SMNVEV (reference sequence). V was clipped by 6 bases and J by 9 bases, with 15 bases between them. The CDR3 DNA reads TGTGCCAGCAGCAAAATCCTAGGCATTGAGCAGTTCTTC. It is translated as CASSKILGIEQFF.

The chain has TRBV6-5 and TRBJ2-3; 10 bases match TRBD1. Germline assignment: CDR1 MNHEY and CDR2 SVGAGI. The CDR3 is made up of 14 amino acids. V lost 6 bases to trimming and J lost 5 bases; unmatched junction nucleotides: 5. The CDR3 loop is CASSRTGGIDTQYF. The CDR3, as DNA: TGTGCCAGCAGCAGGACAGGGGGAATAGATACGCAGTATTTT.

The chain combines TRBV10-3 with TRBJ1-5; D is perhaps TRBD1 (6 bases). Germline loops: CDR1 ENHRY, CDR2 SYGVKD. V lost 3 bases and J lost 3, with 15 bases in between. The CDR3 spans 16 residues. CDR3 nucleotides: TGTGCCATCAGTGACCCCCGGGACAACGTCAATCAGCCCCAGCATTTT. Translation: CAISDPRDNVNQPQHF.

The chain recombines TRBV4-3 with TRBJ1-6, with 9 bases identical to TRBD1. V lost 1 base, J lost 7 bases, and 2 bases stayed unmatched. There are 15 residues in the CDR3. Germline V gene sequence: CDR1 LGHNA, CDR2 YSLEER. The DNA for the CDR3 is TGCGCCAGCAGCCAAGCTGACAGGGGGAATTCACCCCTCCACTTT. Translating gives CASSQADRGNSPLHF.

This chain uses TRBV19 with TRBJ1-1, with D possibly being TRBD1 (5 bases). Germline assignment: CDR1 LNHDA and CDR2 SQIVND (reference sequence). The CDR3 covers 15 residues. V lost 7 bases and J 4 bases, leaving 19 bases between the germline ends. The CDR3 is CASTAGGQGGTEAFF. For the CDR3, the DNA is TGTGCCAGTACCGCGGGAGGGCAGGGTGGCACTGAAGCTTTCTTT.

V and J are TRBV19 and TRBJ1-1; 9 bases align to TRBD1. This CDR3 is 14 amino acids long. Germline V gene data show CDR1 as LNHDA and CDR2 as SQIVND (reference sequence). After removal of 4 bases from V and 7 bases from J, the junction contained 7 bases not matched to a gene. CDR3 loop: CASSKGTGLSEAFF. CDR3 coding DNA: TGTGCCAGTAGTAAAGGGACAGGGTTGAGTGAAGCTTTCTTT.

The chain employs TRBV4-2 and TRBJ1-6, with a tentative D call TRBD1 (5 bases). Between the trimmed V and J ends, which lost 1 base and 13 bases, there was a span of 11 bases. CDR1 is LGHNA and CDR2 is YNFKEQ in the germline V gene. The length of the CDR3 is 13 residues. CDR3 DNA sequence: TGTGCCAGCAGCCAAGCAGGGAGGGAGCCCCTCCACTTT. This translates into CASSQAGREPLHF.

The V call is TRBV27, the J call TRBJ2-2, with 13 nucleotides matching TRBD2. Germline V gene sequence: CDR1 MNHEY, CDR2 SMNVEV (reference sequence). This CDR3 spans 18 amino acids. V gave up 5 bases and J gave up 0 bases; unmatched junction bases: 6. DNA of the CDR3: TGTGCCAGCAGTCGAACGGGACTAGCGGGACCGAACACCGGGGAGCTGTTTTTT. The encoded protein is CASSRTGLAGPNTGELFF.

The table lists this clone with a few counts. The V call is TRBV27, the J call TRBJ2-2, with D possibly TRBD2 on 6 matching bases. The germline V gene has CDR1 MNHEY and CDR2 SMNVEV (reference sequence). The CDR3 is made up of 17 amino acids. V was shortened by 2 bases and J by 2 bases, with 15 bases between the two germline ends. The CDR3 nucleotides read TGTGCCAGCAGTTTAAGCCCCGGAGCGGGTAACACCGGGGAGCTGTTTTTT. Protein product: CASSLSPGAGNTGELFF.

The V gene is TRBV28, the J gene TRBJ1-4, with a tentative D call TRBD1 (6 bases). From germline, CDR1 is MDHEN and CDR2 SYDVKM. The V gene lost 6 bases and the J gene lost 9 bases, with 11 bases spanning the gap. The CDR3 spans 12 residues. CDR3: CASSQGQKKLFF. CDR3 DNA: TGTGCCAGCAGCCAAGGACAGAAAAAACTGTTTTTT.

V is TRBV19 and J is TRBJ2-2; D not resolved. V lost 0 bases and J lost 1, with 3 bases in between. Germline-derived CDR1 and CDR2 are LNHDA and SQIVND (reference sequence). This CDR3 has 14 amino acids. The CDR3 region is CASSIDLNTGELFF. The CDR3 DNA sequence: TGTGCCAGTAGTATAGATCTGAACACCGGGGAGCTGTTTTTT. The full variable domain, its missing parts supplied by reference TRBV19 and TRBJ2-2, is DGGITQSPKYLFRKEGQNVTLSCEQNLNHDAMYWYRQDPGQGLRLIYYSQIVNDFQKGDIAEGYSVSREKKESFPLTVTSAQKNPTAFYLCASSIDLNTGELFFGEGSRLTVL.

This chain links TRBV5-4 with TRBJ2-7, with 12 bases identical to TRBD2. The CDR3 has 15 amino acids. The V and J ends lost 3 bases and 7 bases, in that order; junction bases with no gene match: 8. The germline V gene has CDR1 SGHNT and CDR2 YYREEE (reference sequence). CDR3 bases: TGTGCCAGCAGCTCCGGACTAGCGGGATTAGGGGAGCAGTACTTC. Translation: CASSSGLAGLGEQYF.

The sample holds one count of this clone. The chain carries TRBV3-1 (or the pseudogene TRBV3-2) and TRBJ2-5; D might be TRBD2 (6 bases). The CDR3 loop spans 18 amino acids. The V end was cut by 2 bases, the J end by 1 base, with 20 bases between. Germline V gives CDR1 LGHDT, CDR2 YNNKEL (reference sequence). The DNA for the CDR3 is TGTGCCAGCAGCCAACTGTCCCGCGAGACTAGAGGCCAAGAGACCCAGTACTTC. The encoded protein is CASSQLSRETRGQETQYF.

The chain employs TRBV18 and TRBJ2-5; the match to TRBD1 covers 8 bases. Trimming took 3 bases from V and 4 from J; bases not matched to a gene: 10. The CDR3 is 16 residues long. Germline CDR1 reads KGHSH; CDR2 reads LQKENI. CDR3 nucleotides: TGTGCCAGCTCACCGTCCGACAGGGGTCCCCGAGAGACCCAGTACTTC. This translates into CASSPSDRGPRETQYF.

The gene calls are TRBV11-3 and TRBJ1-3; weak D call: TRBD1 (5 bases). The CDR3 runs 15 residues. CDR1 is SGHNT, CDR2 YENEEA, per germline. V was clipped by 5 bases and J by 0 bases, with 11 bases between them. The CDR3 is CASSTQGYSGNTIYF. CDR3 DNA: TGTGCCAGCAGCACCCAGGGCTACTCTGGAAACACCATATATTTT.

The chain joins TRBV24-1 to TRBJ2-7, with TRBD1 matching over 8 bases. This CDR3 spans 18 amino acids. J was trimmed by 5 bases and V by 9 bases; bases with no gene match: 23. Looked up from germline, CDR1 is KGHDR and CDR2 is SFDVKD. The CDR3 nucleotides are TGTGCCACCCAGATCCGGTCCCCCATTGAGGACAGGGTACACGAGCAGTACTTC. Protein product: CATQIRSPIEDRVHEQYF.